The T cell receptor beta chain described here comes from a study of T cell changes during pregnancy in multiple sclerosis. Using immunoSEQ multiplex PCR, the repertoire was profiled, and TCRdb retains in-frame clones only, with some absent. The data contain tens of thousands of clones, over 80% of them seen just once; the ten biggest clones take up roughly 2.2%. The source material was peripheral blood, sampled in the first trimester of pregnancy. This receptor was identified in a female donor with multiple sclerosis, enrolled in a pregnancy study.

This chain's CDR3 is CASSQDASRSYNEQFF. The CDR3 nucleotides are TGTGCCAGCAGCCAAGATGCTAGCAGATCCTACAATGAGCAGTTCTTC. J is TRBJ2-1 and V is TRBV4-2; perhaps TRBD2 as D (5 bases). Trimming took 0 bases from V and 1 from J, leaving 10 bases between them. From germline, CDR1 is LGHNA and CDR2 YNFKEQ. The CDR3 runs 16 residues.